This T cell receptor (beta chain) emerged from a study of PD-1 blockade in classical Hodgkin lymphoma. Study results and caveats: Patients with a complete response exhibited baseline diversity comparable to newly diagnosed patients.

The germline V gene has CDR1 SNHLY and CDR2 FYNNEI. Trimming at V came to 0 bases and at J to 9 bases, leaving 6 bases not matched to a gene. CDR3 size: 16 residues. Sequenced by immunoSEQ multiplex PCR; TCRdb stores in-frame clones only, minus some. The table lists several thousand clones, 70% to 90% of them singletons. In the case of this clone: Its antigen is still unknown.

All patients experienced relapse after autologous stem cell transplantation, and brentuximab vedotin exposure was variable. Purified CD4+ T cells were obtained from thawed PBMCs through magnetic negative selection. The clonotype was recovered from a human donor with classical Hodgkin lymphoma. The sequencing used CD4+ T cells from blood, collected at baseline. V and J are TRBV2 and TRBJ2-1; 12 bases are shared with TRBD2. The CDR3 DNA follows: TGTGCCAGCAGTGAAGCTCGACTAGCGGGAGAGGGTGAGCAGTTCTTC. Translating it yields CASSEARLAGEGEQFF. Full variable domain (outside the CDR3, taken from reference TRBV2 and TRBJ2-1): EPEVTQTPSHQVTQMGQEVILRCVPISNHLYFYWYRQILGQKVEFLVSFYNNEISEKSEIFDDQFSVERPDGSNFTLKIRSTKLEDSAMYFCASSEARLAGEGEQFFGPGTRLTVL.